This T cell receptor (beta chain) was documented in a study of blood T cell repertoires in COVID-19. Individuals aged about 18 to 90 years were recruited from about two dozen US areas. Clinical histories supplied by participants themselves formed the basis of cohort assignment. Using immunoSEQ multiplex PCR, the repertoire was profiled, and TCRdb retains in-frame clones only, with some absent. The sample yields about 230,000 clones, about 90% seen once. The V gene's germline CDR1 is LGHDT and CDR2 YNNKEL (reference sequence). The CDR3 is 13 residues long. Trimming took 8 bases from V and 8 from J; bases not matched to a gene: 2.

Specimen: PBMCs or T cells enriched from blood (not recorded which). The TCR was taken from a young woman who had been exposed to COVID-19. The V and J genes are TRBV3-1 (or the pseudogene TRBV3-2) and TRBJ2-1; 14 positions match TRBD2. The CDR3 DNA sequence: TGTGCCAGCGGGACTAGCGGGAGCTATGAGCAGTTCTTC. Amino acid sequence: CASGTSGSYEQFF.